This TCR beta chain was identified in a study of blood T cell repertoires in COVID-19. Germline CDR1 and CDR2: MNHNY and SVGAGI (reference sequence). The J segment lost 1 base and the V segment lost 5 bases, leaving 2 bases of the junction unmatched. The CDR3 contains 14 residues. This clone has only a few counts. In the source study's methods: Estimation of nucleated cell counts relied on the amplification of reference gene primers. Produced via immunoSEQ multiplex PCR; TCRdb's table is partial and in-frame only. V, J and clone size were drawn from that table, and D and trimming were deduced from the DNA. The table lists about 240,000 clones, approximately 80% of them singletons.

The sequence was collected from a woman aged 80 or over with acute or convalescent COVID-19. The source material was peripheral blood. The genes are TRBV6-6 and TRBJ2-5, with 9 bases lining up with TRBD1. The CDR3 protein is CASSRDRVQETQYF. CDR3 nucleotides: TGTGCCAGCAGTAGGGACAGGGTCCAAGAGACCCAGTACTTC.